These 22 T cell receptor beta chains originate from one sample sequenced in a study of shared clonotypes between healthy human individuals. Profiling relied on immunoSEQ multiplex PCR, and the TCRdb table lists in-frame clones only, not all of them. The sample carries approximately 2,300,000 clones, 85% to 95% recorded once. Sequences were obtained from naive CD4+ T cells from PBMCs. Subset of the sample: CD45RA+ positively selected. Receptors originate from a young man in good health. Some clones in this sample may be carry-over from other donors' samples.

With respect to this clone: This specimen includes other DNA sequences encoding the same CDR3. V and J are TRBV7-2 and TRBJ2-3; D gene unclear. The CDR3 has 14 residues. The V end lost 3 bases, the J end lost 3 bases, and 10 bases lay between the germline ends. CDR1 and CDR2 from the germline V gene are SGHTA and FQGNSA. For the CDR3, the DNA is TGTGCCAGCAGCTTGGCTGGTAGGACAGATACGCAGTATTTT. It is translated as CASSLAGRTDTQYF.

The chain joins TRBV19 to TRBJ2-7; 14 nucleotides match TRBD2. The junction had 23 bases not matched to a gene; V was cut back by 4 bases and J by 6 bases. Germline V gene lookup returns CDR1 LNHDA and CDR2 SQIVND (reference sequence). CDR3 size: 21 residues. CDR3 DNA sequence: TGTGCCAGTAGTACCCGAGTAATCGGGACTAGCGGGAGTTCTTTCCTCCGCGAGCAGTACTTC. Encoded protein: CASSTRVIGTSGSSFLREQYF.

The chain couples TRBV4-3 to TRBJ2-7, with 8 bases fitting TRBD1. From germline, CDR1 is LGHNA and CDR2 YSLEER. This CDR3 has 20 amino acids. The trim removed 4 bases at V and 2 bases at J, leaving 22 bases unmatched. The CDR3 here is CASSLGEISKRDRTPYEQYF. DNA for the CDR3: TGCGCCAGCAGCCTTGGCGAAATTTCAAAACGGGACAGGACCCCCTACGAGCAGTACTTC.

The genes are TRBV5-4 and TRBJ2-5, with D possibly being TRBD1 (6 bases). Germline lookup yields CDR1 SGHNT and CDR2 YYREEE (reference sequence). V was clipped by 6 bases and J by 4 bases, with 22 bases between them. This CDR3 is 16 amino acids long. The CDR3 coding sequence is TGTGCCAGCACCACGATGCGCGTACAGGGAGTAGAGACCCAGTACTTC. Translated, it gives CASTTMRVQGVETQYF.

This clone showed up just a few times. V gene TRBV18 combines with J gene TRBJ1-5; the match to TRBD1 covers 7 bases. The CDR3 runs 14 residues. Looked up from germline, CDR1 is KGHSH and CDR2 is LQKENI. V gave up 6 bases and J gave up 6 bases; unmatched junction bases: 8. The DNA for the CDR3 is TGTGCCAGCTCCAACCGACAGGGCGTTCAGCCCCAGCATTTT. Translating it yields CASSNRQGVQPQHF.

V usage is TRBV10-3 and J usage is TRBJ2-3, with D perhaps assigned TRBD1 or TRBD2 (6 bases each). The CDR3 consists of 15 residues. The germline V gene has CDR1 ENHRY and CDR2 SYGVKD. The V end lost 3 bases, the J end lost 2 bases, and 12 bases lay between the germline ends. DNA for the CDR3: TGTGCCATCAGTGACTGGGGGGCAGACACAGATACGCAGTATTTT. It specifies CAISDWGADTDTQYF.

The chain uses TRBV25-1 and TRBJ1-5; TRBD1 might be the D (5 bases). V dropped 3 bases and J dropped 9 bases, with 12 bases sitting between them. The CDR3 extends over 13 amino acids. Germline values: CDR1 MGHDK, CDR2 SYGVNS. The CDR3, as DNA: TGTGCCAGCAGTGACAGGGCGGAGGGGCCCCAGCATTTT. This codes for CASSDRAEGPQHF. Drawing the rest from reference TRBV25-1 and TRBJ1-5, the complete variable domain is EADIYQTPRYLVIGTGKKITLECSQTMGHDKMYWYQQDPGMELHLIHYSYGVNSTEKGDLSSESTVSRIRTEHFPLTLESARPSHTSQYLCASSDRAEGPQHFGDGTRLSIL.

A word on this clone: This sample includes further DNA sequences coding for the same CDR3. The CDR3 nucleotides read TGTGCCTGGAGTGAGGGTAGCAATCAGCCCCAGCATTTT. Amino acids: CAWSEGSNQPQHF. J is TRBJ1-5 and V is TRBV30, with D unclear. Looked up from germline, CDR1 is GTSNPN and CDR2 is SVGIG (reference sequence). The V end was cut by 1 base, the J end by 0 bases, with 4 bases between. There are 13 residues in the CDR3.

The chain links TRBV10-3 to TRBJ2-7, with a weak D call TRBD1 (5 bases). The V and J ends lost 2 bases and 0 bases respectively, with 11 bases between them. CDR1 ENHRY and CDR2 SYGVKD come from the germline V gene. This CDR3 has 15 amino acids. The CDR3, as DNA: TGTGCCATCAGTGAGGGCAGGGTCAGCTCCTACGAGCAGTACTTC. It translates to CAISEGRVSSYEQYF.

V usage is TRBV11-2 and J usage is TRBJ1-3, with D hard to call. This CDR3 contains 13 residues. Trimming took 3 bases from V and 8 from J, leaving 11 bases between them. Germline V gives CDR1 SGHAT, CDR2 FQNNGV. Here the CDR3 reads CASSFDRRDTIYF. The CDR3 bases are TGTGCCAGCAGCTTCGATCGGCGGGACACCATATATTTT.

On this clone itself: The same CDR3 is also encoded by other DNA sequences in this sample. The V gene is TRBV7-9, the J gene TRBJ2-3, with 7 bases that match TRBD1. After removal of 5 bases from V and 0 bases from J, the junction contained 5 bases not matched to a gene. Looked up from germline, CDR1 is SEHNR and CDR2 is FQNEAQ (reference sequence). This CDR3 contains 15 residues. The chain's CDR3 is CASSRGTASTDTQYF. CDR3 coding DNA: TGTGCCAGCAGCCGAGGGACAGCAAGCACAGATACGCAGTATTTT. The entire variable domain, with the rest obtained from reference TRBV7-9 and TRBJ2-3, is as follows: DTGVSQNPRHKITKRGQNVTFRCDPISEHNRLYWYRQTLGQGPEFLTYFQNEAQLEKSRLLSDRFSAERPKGSFSTLEIQRTEQGDSAMYLCASSRGTASTDTQYFGPGTRLTVL.

The chain's CDR3 is CASRQTSGRVPYNEQFF. CDR3 bases: TGTGCCAGCAGACAAACTAGCGGGAGGGTCCCTTACAATGAGCAGTTCTTC. The J gene is TRBJ2-1, the V gene TRBV28; 13 positions match TRBD2. The germline V gene encodes CDR1 MDHEN and CDR2 SYDVKM. The CDR3 loop spans 17 amino acids. Losses at the gene ends were 6 bases for V and 4 bases for J; bases not matched to a gene: 9. The full variable domain, its missing parts supplied by reference TRBV28 and TRBJ2-1, is DVKVTQSSRYLVKRTGEKVFLECVQDMDHENMFWYRQDPGLGLRLIYFSYDVKMKEKGDIPEGYSVSREKKERFSLILESASTNQTSMYLCASRQTSGRVPYNEQFFGPGTRLTVL.

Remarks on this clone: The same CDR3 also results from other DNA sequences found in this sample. DNA of the CDR3: TGCGCCAGCAGCTTGTTAGAGACCCAGTACTTC. Translated: CASSLLETQYF. The chain recombines TRBV5-1 with TRBJ2-5, with no clear D. CDR3 length equals 11 residues. The germline V and J ends were trimmed by 1 base and 4 bases, with 2 bases remaining between them. The germline gives CDR1 SGHRS, CDR2 YFSETQ.

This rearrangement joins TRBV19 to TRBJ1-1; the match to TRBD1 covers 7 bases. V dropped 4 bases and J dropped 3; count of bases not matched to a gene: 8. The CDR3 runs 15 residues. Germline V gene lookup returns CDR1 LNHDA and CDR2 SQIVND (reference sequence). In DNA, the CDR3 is TGTGCCAGTAGTAGAAACAGGGGAATAGACACTGAAGCTTTCTTT. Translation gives CASSRNRGIDTEAFF.

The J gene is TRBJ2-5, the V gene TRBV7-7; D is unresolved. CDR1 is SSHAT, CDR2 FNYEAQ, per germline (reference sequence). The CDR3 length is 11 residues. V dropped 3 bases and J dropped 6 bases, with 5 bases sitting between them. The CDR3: CASSFDKTQYF. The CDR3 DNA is TGTGCCAGCAGCTTTGATAAGACCCAGTACTTC.

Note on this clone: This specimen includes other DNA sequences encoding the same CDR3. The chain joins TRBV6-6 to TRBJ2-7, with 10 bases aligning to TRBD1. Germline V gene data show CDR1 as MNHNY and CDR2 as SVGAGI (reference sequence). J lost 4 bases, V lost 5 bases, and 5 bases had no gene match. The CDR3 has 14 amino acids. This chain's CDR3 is CASSPGTGVYEQYF. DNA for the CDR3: TGTGCCAGCAGTCCCGGGACAGGGGTTTACGAGCAGTACTTC.

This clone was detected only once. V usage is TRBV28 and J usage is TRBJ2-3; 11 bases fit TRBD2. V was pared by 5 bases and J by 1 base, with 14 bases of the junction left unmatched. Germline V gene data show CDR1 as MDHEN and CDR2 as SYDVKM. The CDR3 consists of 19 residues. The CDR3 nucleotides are TGTGCCAGCAGTAAACTAGCGGGAGTGGGCCAGGTCGGCACAGATACGCAGTATTTT. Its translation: CASSKLAGVGQVGTDTQYF. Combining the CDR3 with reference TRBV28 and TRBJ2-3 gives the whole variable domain DVKVTQSSRYLVKRTGEKVFLECVQDMDHENMFWYRQDPGLGLRLIYFSYDVKMKEKGDIPEGYSVSREKKERFSLILESASTNQTSMYLCASSKLAGVGQVGTDTQYFGPGTRLTVL.

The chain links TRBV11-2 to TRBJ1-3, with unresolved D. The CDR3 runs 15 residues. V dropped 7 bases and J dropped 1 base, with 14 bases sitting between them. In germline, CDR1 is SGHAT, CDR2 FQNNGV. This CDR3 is CASTSSRGSGNTIYF. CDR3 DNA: TGTGCCAGCACCTCTAGTCGGGGTTCTGGAAACACCATATATTTT. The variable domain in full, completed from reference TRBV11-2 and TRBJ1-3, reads EAGVAQSPRYKIIEKRQSVAFWCNPISGHATLYWYQQILGQGPKLLIQFQNNGVVDDSQLPKDRFSAERLKGVDSTLKIQPAKLEDSAVYLCASTSSRGSGNTIYFGEGSWLTVV.

The CDR3 region has the DNA TGTGCAAGTCGCTTAGCGCCGGCTAGCGGGAACAGAGATACGCAGTATTTT. This sequence encodes CASRLAPASGNRDTQYF. The gene calls are TRBV12-2 and TRBJ2-3; TRBD2, the D gene given by the table, was not confirmed from the DNA. TRBV12-2 has pseudogene status. The CDR3 sequence is 17 residues long.

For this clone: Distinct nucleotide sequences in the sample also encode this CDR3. CDR3 nucleotide sequence: TGTGCCAGCAGAGTGCTAAACACTGAAGCTTTCTTT. Translated, it gives CASRVLNTEAFF. The chain carries TRBV28 and TRBJ1-1; D gene unclear. V dropped 6 bases and J dropped 2 bases, with 7 bases sitting between them. The CDR3 is 12 amino acids. Germline V CDR1 and CDR2: MDHEN, SYDVKM. Using reference TRBV28 and TRBJ1-1 for the parts outside the CDR3, the full variable domain is DVKVTQSSRYLVKRTGEKVFLECVQDMDHENMFWYRQDPGLGLRLIYFSYDVKMKEKGDIPEGYSVSREKKERFSLILESASTNQTSMYLCASRVLNTEAFFGQGTRLTVV.

This chain's CDR3 is CASSHTWAEQYF. The CDR3 DNA sequence: TGTGCCAGCAGTCACACATGGGCCGAGCAGTACTTC. The chain combines TRBV28 with TRBJ2-7, with D unclear. V was shortened by 5 bases and J by 6 bases, with 11 bases between the two germline ends. In germline, CDR1 is MDHEN, CDR2 SYDVKM. The CDR3 length is 12 residues.

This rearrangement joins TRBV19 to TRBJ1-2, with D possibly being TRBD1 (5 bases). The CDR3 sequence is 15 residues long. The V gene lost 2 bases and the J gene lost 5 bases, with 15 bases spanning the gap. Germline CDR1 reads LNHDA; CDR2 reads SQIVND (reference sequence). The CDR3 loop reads CASSISAQGGYGYTF. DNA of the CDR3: TGTGCCAGTAGTATATCGGCTCAGGGAGGGTATGGCTACACCTTC.